This T cell receptor (beta chain) was observed in a study of CD8 T cells in Susac syndrome. An input of roughly 0.5 to 1 ug of RNA was subjected to reverse transcription using random hexamers. Multiplex PCR with immunoSEQ amplified the TCR beta CDR3 across 54 Vbeta and 13 Jbeta. TCRdb re-called the immunoSEQ multiplex PCR reads through MiXCR, storing one row per CDR3 protein. The sample has about 180,000 distinct CDR3 sequences, almost 96% seen once. Trimming shortened V by 2 bases and J by 0 bases, and 11 bases separated the two germline ends. The CDR3 loop spans 15 amino acids. Germline loops: CDR1 SNHLY, CDR2 FYNNEI. The authors carried out high-throughput sequencing of TCR beta. They applied it to CD8+ and CD4+ T cells obtained from blood. In the multiple sclerosis control group, patients were treatment-naive and had stable or active relapsing-remitting disease.

The V gene is TRBV2, the J gene TRBJ2-7; tentative D call: TRBD1 (6 bases). The source of this sequence is a human donor with multiple sclerosis. Sequenced input: CD4+ T cells from PBMCs. Here the CDR3 reads CASSEQGMASYEQYF. The CDR3 bases are TGTGCCAGCAGTGAACAGGGGATGGCCTCCTACGAGCAGTACTTC.